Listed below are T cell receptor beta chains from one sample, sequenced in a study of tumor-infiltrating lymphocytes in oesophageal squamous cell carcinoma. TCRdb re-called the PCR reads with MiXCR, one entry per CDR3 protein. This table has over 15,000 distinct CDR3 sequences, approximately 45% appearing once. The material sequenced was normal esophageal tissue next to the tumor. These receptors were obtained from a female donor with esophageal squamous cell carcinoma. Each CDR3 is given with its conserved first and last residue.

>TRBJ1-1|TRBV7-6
CASSLLSLGSGDEQYF
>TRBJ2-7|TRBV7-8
CASSPTEGWYEQYF
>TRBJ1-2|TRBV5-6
CASSPGQGAHGYTF
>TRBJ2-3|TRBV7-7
CASSLSGTDTQYF
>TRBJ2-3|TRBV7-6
CASSLGRYGGDDTQYF
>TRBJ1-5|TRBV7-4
CASSLSVNQPQHF
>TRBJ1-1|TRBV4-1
CASTDRTDTEAFF
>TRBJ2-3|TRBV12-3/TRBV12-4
CASSFLGNPSTDTQYF
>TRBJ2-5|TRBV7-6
CASSLGEAQGSETQYF
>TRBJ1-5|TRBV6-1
CASVLQLDQPQHF
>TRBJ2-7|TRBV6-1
CASSPRMKVGRGNSPLHF
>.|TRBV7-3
CASSTSGGTSGGALNEQFF
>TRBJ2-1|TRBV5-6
CASSLESSGNNEQFF
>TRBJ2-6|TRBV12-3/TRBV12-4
CASSSWNWLSGANVLTF
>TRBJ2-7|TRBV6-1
CASSSSTGTYEQYF
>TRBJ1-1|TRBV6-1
CASRPRRDRGRMNTEAFF
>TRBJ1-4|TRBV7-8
CASSPQTVTNEKLFF
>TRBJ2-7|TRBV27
CASSLSGGLQQYF
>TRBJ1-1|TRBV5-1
CASSYLTGSRDTEAFF
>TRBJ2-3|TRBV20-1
CSARAYRQADSRGDTQYF
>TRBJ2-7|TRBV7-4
CASSLANYEQYF
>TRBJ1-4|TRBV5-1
CASSPGQGHEKLFF
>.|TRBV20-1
CSAPRAGGGYEQYF
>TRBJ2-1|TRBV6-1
CASRNKRSSYNEQFF
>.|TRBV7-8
CASSSALGSGGNEQYF
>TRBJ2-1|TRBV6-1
CASRGDTVSWGSYNEQFF
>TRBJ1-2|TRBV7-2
CASTTRAGVDYGYTF
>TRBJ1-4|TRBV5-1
CASSSATNEKLFF
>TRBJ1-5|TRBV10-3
CAISPGDRPQHF
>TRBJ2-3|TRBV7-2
CASSTMSWDTQYF
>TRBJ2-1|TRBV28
CATVGQGAAEQFF
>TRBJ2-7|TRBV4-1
CASSQGPARGTYEQYF
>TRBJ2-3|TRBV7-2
CASKRAVPAADTQYF
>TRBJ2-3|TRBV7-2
CASSPGADTQYF
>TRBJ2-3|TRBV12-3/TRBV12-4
CASSLGTNTGELYF
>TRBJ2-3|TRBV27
CASSPNTDTQYF
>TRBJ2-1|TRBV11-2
CASSRNRAEGQFF
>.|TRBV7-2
CASSPGAGDYNEQFF
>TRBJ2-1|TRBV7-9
CASSPRGPYEQFF
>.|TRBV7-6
CASSINRQETQYF
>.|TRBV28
CASSLSTDWEQYF
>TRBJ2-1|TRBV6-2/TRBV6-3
CASTGSGGLAGVKEQFF
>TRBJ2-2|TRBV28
CASNDRTNTGELFF
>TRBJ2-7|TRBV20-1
CSASNPGLAFSYEQYF
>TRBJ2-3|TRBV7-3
CASSSVFGDTQYF
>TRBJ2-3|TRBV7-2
CASSPPGAQLDTQYF
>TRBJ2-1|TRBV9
CASSVGTGTSGSHEQFF
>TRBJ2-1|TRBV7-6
CASSLVSGQGPYNEQFF
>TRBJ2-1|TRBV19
CASNEWGLAGGWNEQFF